These 22 T cell receptor beta chains were all obtained from the same sample, sequenced in a study of T cell responses to AZD1222 COVID-19 vaccine (dated by TCRdb to 2020 to 2023). Library preparation employed the immunoSEQ multiplex PCR assay. In TCRdb, the immuneACCESS table is reduced to in-frame sequences with V and J assigned. These tables do not hold every clone; where another copy was compared, an unresolved V gene accounts for under half, and the others remain unexplained. For this sample the table gives some 71,000 clones, of which roughly nine tenths were detected only once. 28% of the sample lies in the top ten. The intended sense of this specimen's time point label: about 28 days (+/-7) after the second vaccine dose. The sequences come from peripheral blood, collected 28 days after the second AZD1222 dose. These receptors came from an adult who received the AZD1222 COVID-19 vaccine.

J is TRBJ2-3 and V is TRBV27; 9 bases fit TRBD1. The CDR3 sequence is 15 residues long. CDR1 is MNHEY and CDR2 is SMNVEV in the germline V gene (reference sequence). V gave up 7 bases and J gave up 4 bases; unmatched junction bases: 9. The CDR3 DNA follows: TGTGCCAGCAACTCCCGGACAGGGGAGGCAGATACGCAGTATTTT. Translated: CASNSRTGEADTQYF.

This clone has only one observation. CDR3 in amino acids: CAWDSNSGNTIYF. CDR3 in DNA: TGTGCCTGGGACTCCAACTCTGGAAACACCATATATTTT. The chain is built from TRBV30 and TRBJ1-3; D is unclear. This CDR3 has 13 residues. Deletions cut 5 bases from V and 0 bases from J, with 8 bases between. Per germline, CDR1 GTSNPN and CDR2 SVGIG (reference sequence).

The gene calls are TRBV18 and TRBJ1-3; D unresolved. Trimming removed 2 bases from V and 0 bases from J, with 8 bases in between. This CDR3 spans 15 amino acids. Germline V CDR1 and CDR2: KGHSH, LQKENI. CDR3 sequence (DNA): TGTGCCAGCTCACCAGCGATAGGCTCTGGAAACACCATATATTTT. It yields the protein CASSPAIGSGNTIYF.

The rearrangement links TRBV18 to TRBJ2-7; 10 nucleotides match TRBD1. The CDR3 totals 12 residues. The ends lost 5 bases at V and 5 bases at J; junction bases unmatched: 0. Germline CDR1 is KGHSH and CDR2 is LQKENI. The CDR3 spells CASSGTGDEQYF. CDR3 nucleotide sequence: TGTGCCAGCTCAGGGACAGGGGACGAGCAGTACTTC. Supplemented by reference TRBV18 and TRBJ2-7, the full variable domain reads NAGVMQNPRHLVRRRGQEARLRCSPMKGHSHVYWYRQLPEEGLKFMVYLQKENIIDESGMPKERFSAEFPKEGPSILRIQQVVRGDSAAYFCASSGTGDEQYFGPGTRLTVT.

V usage is TRBV10-2 and J usage is TRBJ1-2; D remains ambiguous. V shed 2 bases and J shed 2 bases, with 6 bases lying between them. Germline loops: CDR1 WSHSY, CDR2 SAAADI. This CDR3 has 13 residues. The CDR3 spells CASSEPVNYGYTF. The CDR3 nucleotides are TGCGCCAGCAGTGAGCCGGTGAACTATGGCTACACCTTC.

This chain connects TRBV5-1 to TRBJ1-1, with unresolved D. V was clipped by 1 base and J by 1 base, with 8 bases between them. CDR3 length equals 14 residues. The germline gives CDR1 SGHRS, CDR2 YFSETQ. CDR3 in DNA: TGCGCCAGCAGCTTGAGTACGGCGAACACTGAAGCTTTCTTT. Translated, it gives CASSLSTANTEAFF.

Details on this clone: The same CDR3 is also encoded by other DNA sequences in this sample. The rearrangement links TRBV19 to TRBJ2-1; D ambiguous. The CDR3 has 12 residues. The V end was cut by 2 bases, the J end by 5 bases, with 4 bases between. Germline V CDR1 and CDR2: LNHDA, SQIVND (reference sequence). CDR3 nucleotides: TGTGCCAGTAGTATAAGGGACAATGAGCAGTTCTTC. Its protein is CASSIRDNEQFF.

The chain links TRBV6-2 or TRBV6-3 to TRBJ2-1, with 9 bases that match TRBD2. V lost 4 bases and J lost 16; bases outside the gene matches: 14. The germline gives CDR1 MNHEY, CDR2 SVGEGT. The CDR3 sequence is 14 residues long. CDR3 sequence reads: CASSLLRSSGTTFF. The CDR3 DNA sequence: TGTGCCAGCAGTTTGTTACGGTCTAGCGGGACCACTTTCTTC.

The chain uses TRBV5-6 and TRBJ2-3; D may match TRBD1 or TRBD2 (5 bases each). Trimming took 4 bases from V and 1 from J, leaving 16 bases between them. Germline V gene sequence: CDR1 SGHDT, CDR2 YYEEEE. The CDR3 totals 16 residues. The CDR3 nucleotides read TGTGCCAGCAGCCTAAGAGGGGTGAGGGGCACAGATACGCAGTATTTT. This sequence encodes CASSLRGVRGTDTQYF. The full variable domain, with the rest looked up from reference TRBV5-6 and TRBJ2-3, is DAGVTQSPTHLIKTRGQQVTLRCSPKSGHDTVSWYQQALGQGPQFIFQYYEEEERQRGNFPDRFSGHQFPNYSSELNVNALLLGDSALYLCASSLRGVRGTDTQYFGPGTRLTVL.

The chain couples TRBV27 to TRBJ2-7; D is possibly TRBD2 (5 bases). Germline CDR1 MNHEY, CDR2 SMNVEV (reference sequence). The V gene lost 8 bases and the J gene lost 4 bases, with 18 bases spanning the gap. This CDR3 has 14 residues. CDR3 sequence: CASYGRLAPYEQYF. DNA for the CDR3: TGTGCCAGCTACGGAAGGCTAGCTCCTTACGAGCAGTACTTC.

This chain connects TRBV12-3 or TRBV12-4 to TRBJ2-2, with D perhaps given as TRBD1 or TRBD2 (5 bases each). The CDR3 runs to 13 residues. V was shortened by 7 bases and J by 6 bases, with 12 bases between the two germline ends. CDR3 nucleotide sequence: TGTGCCAGCACCATTGGGACCTCCGGGGAGCTGTTTTTT. It encodes CASTIGTSGELFF.

This CDR3 is CASSTTGRDQPQHF. DNA of the CDR3: TGTGCCAGTAGTACGACAGGGAGAGATCAGCCCCAGCATTTT. The J gene is TRBJ1-5, the V gene TRBV19, with 7 bases matching TRBD1. The ends lost 4 bases at V and 5 bases at J; junction bases unmatched: 5. CDR1 is LNHDA and CDR2 is SQIVND in the germline V gene (reference sequence). The length of the CDR3 is 14 residues.

The table lists this clone with a few counts. The V gene is TRBV28, the J gene TRBJ2-7; 9 bases are shared with TRBD1. The ends lost 6 bases at V and 5 bases at J; junction bases unmatched: 8. Germline loops: CDR1 MDHEN, CDR2 SYDVKM. CDR3 size: 14 residues. The CDR3 loop is CASRGGTGYNEQYF. The CDR3 region has the DNA TGTGCCAGCAGAGGAGGGACAGGGTACAACGAGCAGTACTTC.

The chain combines TRBV7-9 with TRBJ1-5; a possible D gene is TRBD1 (5 bases). V was clipped by 5 bases and J by 5 bases, with 16 bases between them. CDR3 length: 15 amino acids. CDR1 and CDR2 (germline): SEHNR, FQNEAQ (reference sequence). The CDR3 coding sequence is TGTGCCAGCAGCACTGGGGCCTTTGGGGATCAGCCCCAGCATTTT. Translated: CASSTGAFGDQPQHF. Using reference TRBV7-9 and TRBJ1-5 for the parts outside the CDR3, the full variable domain is DTGVSQNPRHKITKRGQNVTFRCDPISEHNRLYWYRQTLGQGPEFLTYFQNEAQLEKSRLLSDRFSAERPKGSFSTLEIQRTEQGDSAMYLCASSTGAFGDQPQHFGDGTRLSIL.

The rearrangement uses TRBV6-6 and TRBJ2-7, with D maybe TRBD1 (5 bases). The V end was cut by 6 bases, the J end by 0 bases, with 12 bases between. Germline V gene sequence: CDR1 MNHNY, CDR2 SVGAGI (reference sequence). The CDR3 runs 14 residues. The CDR3 protein is CASRKTVSSYEQYF. The CDR3 DNA sequence: TGTGCCAGCAGGAAGACAGTAAGCTCCTACGAGCAGTACTTC.

This rearrangement joins TRBV10-3 to TRBJ1-2; tentative D call: TRBD1 (6 bases). Trimming pared 0 bases from V and 1 base from J, leaving 12 bases between. CDR1 ENHRY and CDR2 SYGVKD come from the germline V gene. The CDR3 sequence is 16 residues long. Here the CDR3 DNA reads TGTGCCATCAGTGAGTCGATCAGGGGTGATAACTATGGCTACACCTTC. Amino acids: CAISESIRGDNYGYTF.

The V gene is TRBV7-9, the J gene TRBJ2-7; D not resolved. This CDR3 region has 12 residues. Between the trimmed V and J ends, which lost 2 bases and 4 bases, there was a span of 6 bases. Germline CDR1 SEHNR, CDR2 FQNEAQ (reference sequence). CDR3 protein: CASSLNLYEQYF. CDR3 sequence (DNA): TGTGCCAGCAGCTTAAACTTGTACGAGCAGTACTTC.

The chain joins TRBV7-9 to TRBJ2-1; 8 bases are shared with TRBD2. Germline loops: CDR1 SEHNR, CDR2 FQNEAQ (reference sequence). J lost 7 bases, V lost 1 base, and 6 bases had no gene match. CDR3 length: 15 residues. The CDR3 DNA sequence: TGTGCCAGCAGCTTAGTCAGCGGGAGATTTAATGAGCAGTTCTTC. Translating gives CASSLVSGRFNEQFF.

This clone was found once. The chain joins TRBV2 to TRBJ1-1; D is unclear. The V gene lost 6 bases and the J gene lost 2 bases, with 13 bases spanning the gap. CDR1 and CDR2 from the germline V gene are SNHLY and FYNNEI. This CDR3 region has 14 residues. Written as DNA, the CDR3 is TGTGCCAGCAGCAGTTTCGGCCACAACACTGAAGCTTTCTTT. This sequence encodes CASSSFGHNTEAFF.

The rearrangement uses TRBV3-1 (or the pseudogene TRBV3-2) and TRBJ1-3, with no clear D. Germline lookup yields CDR1 LGHDT and CDR2 YNNKEL (reference sequence). The germline V and J ends were trimmed by 1 base and 4 bases, with 11 bases remaining between them. The CDR3 covers 15 residues. The CDR3 sequence: CASSQVRGSGNTIYF. The CDR3 coding sequence is TGTGCCAGCAGCCAAGTTCGAGGTTCAGGAAACACCATATATTTT.

CDR3 in amino acids: CASSFQGSAKEQYF. CDR3 nucleotide sequence: TGTGCCAGCAGCTTTCAAGGGTCCGCTAAAGAGCAGTACTTC. The chain recombines TRBV5-4 with TRBJ2-7; the D is unclear. Trimming pared 2 bases from V and 7 bases from J, leaving 16 bases between. Germline loops: CDR1 SGHNT, CDR2 YYREEE (reference sequence). This CDR3 is 14 amino acids long.

The chain recombines TRBV19 with TRBJ1-2; D not certain. CDR1 LNHDA and CDR2 SQIVND come from the germline V gene (reference sequence). The V end was cut by 4 bases, the J end by 5 bases, with 11 bases between. There are 13 residues in the CDR3. CDR3 nucleotide sequence: TGTGCCAGTAGTACCGGGAACTTATATGGCTACACCTTC. The encoded protein is CASSTGNLYGYTF.